This record concerns one T cell receptor beta chain sequence. Some clones are missing from TCRdb's copy, which holds only in-frame ones; the method was immunoSEQ multiplex PCR. The sample lists roughly 60,000 clones, around nine tenths occurring once. This entry comes from a study of technical replicates of blood from four donors. This CDR3 spans 13 amino acids. Germline V gene sequence: CDR1 MNHEY, CDR2 SVGAGI. The V end was cut by 7 bases, the J end by 6 bases, with 15 bases between. The sample comprised PBMCs. J is TRBJ1-2 and V is TRBV6-5; D is possibly TRBD1 (5 bases). This receptor was taken from a human donor in good health. Some clones in this sample may be carry-over from other donors' samples. DNA of the CDR3: TGTGCCAGCAAATTGAGCAGGGTAAATGGCTACACCTTC. Its translation: CASKLSRVNGYTF.